These 20 T cell receptor beta chains were all obtained from the same sample, sequenced in a study of cytomegalovirus exposure and HLA in healthy donors. Use of 60 Vbeta and 13 Jbeta primers characterized the PCR. The data were produced by immunoSEQ multiplex PCR, yet TCRdb's version contains in-frame clones alone and is incomplete. The data hold hundreds of thousands of clones, with approximately 79% observed a single time. The sequenced sample was PBMCs. These TCRs come from a male donor in good health and CMV-seronegative.

The chain carries TRBV19 and TRBJ1-1; 8 bases are shared with TRBD1. Losses at the gene ends were 5 bases for V and 0 bases for J; bases not matched to a gene: 14. Per germline, CDR1 LNHDA and CDR2 SQIVND (reference sequence). The CDR3 runs to 18 residues. The CDR3, as DNA: TGTGCCAGTAGTCCCCCCACGTGGACAGGGACGATGAACACTGAAGCTTTCTTT. Its protein is CASSPPTWTGTMNTEAFF.

The chain recombines TRBV5-6 with TRBJ2-3; D may be TRBD2 (5 bases). The germline V gene has CDR1 SGHDT and CDR2 YYEEEE. The length of the CDR3 is 15 residues. The V end lost 4 bases, the J end lost 2 bases, and 14 bases lay between the germline ends. CDR3 nucleotides: TGTGCCAGCAGCCTGCGGGCAGCCCTCACAGATACGCAGTATTTT. It yields the protein CASSLRAALTDTQYF. Full variable domain (rest looked up from reference TRBV5-6 and TRBJ2-3): DAGVTQSPTHLIKTRGQQVTLRCSPKSGHDTVSWYQQALGQGPQFIFQYYEEEERQRGNFPDRFSGHQFPNYSSELNVNALLLGDSALYLCASSLRAALTDTQYFGPGTRLTVL.

V and J are TRBV6-5 and TRBJ1-2; TRBD1 might be the D (5 bases). The ends were cut back, 2 bases at V and 3 bases at J, with 7 bases in the middle. The CDR3 loop spans 13 amino acids. Germline CDR1 MNHEY, CDR2 SVGAGI. The CDR3 nucleotides are TGTGCCAGCAGTTACGGGGGGGACTATGGCTACACCTTC. Translated, it gives CASSYGGDYGYTF.

The gene calls are TRBV18 and TRBJ1-1; a possible D gene is TRBD1 (5 bases). The CDR3 length is 15 residues. CDR1 is KGHSH and CDR2 is LQKENI in the germline V gene. Trimming removed 2 bases at V and 3 bases at J, with 13 bases between. CDR3 sequence reads: CASSPIGQGDTEAFF. The CDR3 nucleotides are TGTGCCAGCTCACCAATAGGGCAGGGCGACACTGAAGCTTTCTTT.

This chain links TRBV7-8 with TRBJ2-7, with TRBD1 matching over 9 bases. The germline gives CDR1 SGHVS, CDR2 FQNEAQ. This CDR3 is built from 15 residues. The junction had 5 bases not matched to a gene; V was cut back by 4 bases and J by 1 base. The CDR3 loop is CASSSDRGGSYEQYF. The CDR3 bases are TGTGCCAGCAGCTCAGACAGGGGGGGATCCTACGAGCAGTACTTC.

The rearrangement uses TRBV19 and TRBJ2-6; D is ambiguous. With 4 bases removed from V and 0 bases from J, the gap between germline ends came to 4 bases. This CDR3 contains 14 residues. Germline CDR1 is LNHDA and CDR2 is SQIVND (reference sequence). CDR3 residues: CASSTHSGANVLTF. The CDR3 DNA sequence: TGTGCCAGTAGTACCCACTCTGGGGCCAACGTCCTGACTTTC.

The chain has TRBV10-3 and TRBJ2-3; 7 positions agree with TRBD1. CDR1 and CDR2 (germline): ENHRY, SYGVKD. V was pared by 3 bases and J by 0 bases, with 6 bases of the junction left unmatched. The CDR3 contains 16 residues. CDR3 coding DNA: TGTGCCATCAGTGACCCCCCGGGACAGAGCACAGATACGCAGTATTTT. Protein sequence: CAISDPPGQSTDTQYF.

The chain couples TRBV6-1 to TRBJ1-1; a possible D gene is TRBD1 (6 bases). The CDR3 extends over 15 amino acids. V dropped 0 bases and J dropped 4 bases, with 12 bases sitting between them. CDR1 and CDR2 (germline): MNHNS, SASEGT. This CDR3 is CASSEANRVSTEAFF. The CDR3 DNA reads as TGTGCCAGCAGTGAAGCAAACAGGGTGAGCACTGAAGCTTTCTTT.

The chain uses TRBV19 and TRBJ2-1; 14 bases are shared with TRBD2. CDR3 length: 19 amino acids. The trim removed 3 bases at V and 0 bases at J, leaving 7 bases unmatched. CDR1 and CDR2 (germline): LNHDA, SQIVND (reference sequence). This CDR3 reads CASSIGLAGGEISYNEQFF. The DNA of the CDR3 is TGTGCCAGTAGTATCGGACTAGCGGGAGGAGAAATCTCCTACAATGAGCAGTTCTTC.

The J gene is TRBJ1-3, the V gene TRBV5-1, with D perhaps matching TRBD1 (5 bases). The CDR3 length is 14 residues. The V end was cut by 0 bases, the J end by 8 bases, with 12 bases between. The germline V gene encodes CDR1 SGHRS and CDR2 YFSETQ. The CDR3 sequence is CASSLEGVEDTIYF. As DNA, the CDR3 is TGCGCCAGCAGCTTGGAAGGGGTAGAGGACACCATATATTTT.

The V gene is TRBV13, the J gene TRBJ2-5; 7 bases agree with TRBD1. Germline V gene lookup returns CDR1 PRHDT and CDR2 FYEKMQ (reference sequence). V shed 0 bases and J 1 base; nucleotides not matched to a gene: 5. The CDR3 contains 16 residues. DNA for the CDR3: TGTGCCAGCAGCTTAGGCCAACAGGGGCTCCAAGAGACCCAGTACTTC. This codes for CASSLGQQGLQETQYF.

In this sample, this clone turned up once. V is TRBV5-1 and J is TRBJ1-1; possible D gene TRBD1, 5 bases. The V end was cut by 0 bases, the J end by 4 bases, with 13 bases between. The CDR3 is made up of 15 amino acids. Germline V lookup: CDR1 SGHRS, CDR2 YFSETQ. The CDR3 region has the DNA TGCGCCAGCAGCTTGGAAAGGGGAGGAGGCACTGAAGCTTTCTTT. Its translation: CASSLERGGGTEAFF. Using reference TRBV5-1 and TRBJ1-1 for the parts outside the CDR3, the full variable domain is KAGVTQTPRYLIKTRGQQVTLSCSPISGHRSVSWYQQTPGQGLQFLFEYFSETQRNKGNFPGRFSGRQFSNSRSEMNVSTLELGDSALYLCASSLERGGGTEAFFGQGTRLTVV.

This clone was detected only a few times. The chain has TRBV4-3 and TRBJ2-1; 10 bases fit TRBD2. Trimming removed 0 bases from V and 9 bases from J; junction bases left unmatched: 5. Germline values: CDR1 LGHNA, CDR2 YSLEER. The CDR3 is 15 amino acids. Here the CDR3 reads CASSQELAGNLEQFF. DNA for the CDR3: TGCGCCAGCAGCCAAGAACTAGCGGGAAATCTTGAGCAGTTCTTC.

This clone has just a few counts. The J gene is TRBJ2-7, the V gene TRBV6-4; D is possibly TRBD1 (5 bases). The germline CDR1 and CDR2 sequences are MRHNA and SNTAGT. This CDR3 spans 14 amino acids. V shed 0 bases and J shed 5 bases, with 11 bases lying between them. Written as DNA, the CDR3 is TGTGCCAGCAGTGACTCGGTCAGGGTGGACGAGCAGTACTTC. This codes for CASSDSVRVDEQYF.

This chain joins TRBV9 and TRBJ2-6, with D possibly TRBD1 on 5 matching bases. From germline, CDR1 is SGDLS and CDR2 YYNGEE. The CDR3 has 16 amino acids. The germline V and J ends were trimmed by 0 bases and 0 bases, with 7 bases remaining between them. CDR3: CASSVAGNSGANVLTF. CDR3 sequence (DNA): TGTGCCAGCAGCGTAGCAGGGAACTCTGGGGCCAACGTCCTGACTTTC.

In its sample, this clone was seen a few times. The chain carries TRBV5-1 and TRBJ2-5; the D gene is possibly TRBD2 (5 bases). The CDR3 spans 13 residues. V gave up 6 bases and J gave up 4 bases, with 13 bases separating them. Looked up from germline, CDR1 is SGHRS and CDR2 is YFSETQ. The CDR3 bases are TGCGCCAGCACCGCACTAGTAGCAGAGACCCAGTACTTC. Translated: CASTALVAETQYF.

The chain combines TRBV4-1 with TRBJ2-5; D might be TRBD2 (7 bases). CDR1 and CDR2 from the germline V gene are MGHRA and YSYEKL. The ends were cut back, 5 bases at V and 5 bases at J, with 12 bases in the middle. The CDR3 is 13 amino acids. In nucleotides, the CDR3 is TGCGCCAGCAGCGCCGGGGGGCGGGAGACCCAGTACTTC. Residues: CASSAGGRETQYF.

The V gene is TRBV5-1, the J gene TRBJ2-3; D not resolved. From germline, CDR1 is SGHRS and CDR2 YFSETQ. The CDR3 spans 15 residues. The germline V and J ends were trimmed by 0 bases and 8 bases, with 16 bases remaining between them. The CDR3 is CASSLDVEATGTQYF. The CDR3 region has the DNA TGCGCCAGCAGCTTGGATGTCGAGGCTACGGGTACGCAGTATTTT.

The CDR3 is CASSFLPGHSSYEQYF. CDR3 coding DNA: TGTGCCAGCAGCTTCTTACCGGGACATAGCTCCTACGAGCAGTACTTC. The chain has TRBV7-8 and TRBJ2-7; D is perhaps TRBD1 (6 bases). The CDR3 loop spans 16 amino acids. CDR1 and CDR2 from the germline V gene are SGHVS and FQNEAQ. Trimming cost V 3 bases and J 0 bases, with 15 bases left between them.

The chain has TRBV25-1 and TRBJ2-5; the D gene is possibly TRBD2 (5 bases). The V gene lost 3 bases and the J gene lost 3 bases, with 14 bases spanning the gap. Germline CDR1 and CDR2: MGHDK and SYGVNS. CDR3 length equals 15 residues. The CDR3 spells CASSDSGKIEETQYF. CDR3 coding DNA: TGTGCCAGCAGTGATTCCGGGAAAATAGAAGAGACCCAGTACTTC.